These 31 T cell receptor beta chains came from one sample sequenced in a study of neoadjuvant anti-PD-1 for oral cavity cancer. TCRdb's copy holds only in-frame clones and misses some; the assay was immunoSEQ multiplex PCR. The sample contains 72,000 or so clones, around 83% of which appear only once. This specimen consisted of PBMCs, obtained before nivolumab (anti-PD-1) treatment. These receptors all come from a person aged 35 to 85 with oral cavity squamous cell carcinoma.

As to this clone: Compared with germline, one end of the junction differs, possibly owing to a read error. V is TRBV27 and J is TRBJ2-1; 9 positions agree with TRBD2. CDR3 length equals 13 residues. Germline V gene sequence: CDR1 MNHEY, CDR2 SMNVEV (reference sequence). DNA for the CDR3: TGTGCCAGCAGATACTCACCCGGGACTAGCTGGCTCTTC. Translating gives CASRYSPGTSWLF.

The chain couples TRBV27 to TRBJ2-5, with 10 bases that match TRBD2. The CDR3 is made up of 15 amino acids. Trimming took 6 bases from V and 2 from J; bases not matched to a gene: 6. The germline CDR1 and CDR2 sequences are MNHEY and SMNVEV (reference sequence). CDR3 sequence: CASRASGGGQETQYF. CDR3 nucleotide sequence: TGTGCCAGCAGAGCTAGCGGGGGAGGGCAAGAGACCCAGTACTTC.

V and J are TRBV7-9 and TRBJ1-4; no clear D. This CDR3 region has 14 residues. Deletions cut 3 bases from V and 6 bases from J, with 11 bases between. CDR1 is SEHNR and CDR2 is FQNEAQ in the germline V gene (reference sequence). The CDR3 loop is CASSFYSPDEKLFF. The CDR3, as DNA: TGTGCCAGCAGCTTTTATAGTCCGGATGAAAAACTGTTTTTT.

V and J are TRBV7-2 and TRBJ2-1; no reliable D call. The CDR3 sequence is 15 residues long. V gave up 5 bases and J gave up 0 bases, with 11 bases separating them. From germline, CDR1 is SGHTA and CDR2 FQGNSA. CDR3 loop: CASSLERASYNEQFF. The CDR3 DNA sequence: TGTGCCAGCAGCCTCGAAAGGGCCTCCTACAATGAGCAGTTCTTC.

The V call is TRBV2, the J call TRBJ1-1; D not certain. Between the trimmed V and J ends, which lost 4 bases and 5 bases, there was a span of 11 bases. This CDR3 is built from 13 residues. The V gene's germline CDR1 is SNHLY and CDR2 FYNNEI. The DNA of the CDR3 is TGTGCCAGCAGTGTAATGGGAGAAACTGAAGCTTTCTTT. It specifies CASSVMGETEAFF.

The gene calls are TRBV11-2 and TRBJ1-1; no firm D call. The germline V gene has CDR1 SGHAT and CDR2 FQNNGV. This CDR3 has 12 residues. The V and J ends lost 5 bases and 6 bases respectively, with 10 bases between them. CDR3 in amino acids: CASSHPDPEAFF. CDR3 sequence (DNA): TGTGCCAGCAGCCACCCGGACCCTGAAGCTTTCTTT. Full variable domain (outside the CDR3, taken from reference TRBV11-2 and TRBJ1-1): EAGVAQSPRYKIIEKRQSVAFWCNPISGHATLYWYQQILGQGPKLLIQFQNNGVVDDSQLPKDRFSAERLKGVDSTLKIQPAKLEDSAVYLCASSHPDPEAFFGQGTRLTVV.

V usage is TRBV7-9 and J usage is TRBJ2-6, with TRBD1 identical over 9 bases. Per the germline V gene, CDR1 is SEHNR and CDR2 is FQNEAQ (reference sequence). The V gene end was trimmed by 5 bases and the J gene end by 1 base; junction bases not matched to a gene: 9. The CDR3 extends over 18 amino acids. The CDR3 loop reads CASSTRQGVRSGANVLTF. DNA of the CDR3: TGTGCCAGCAGCACCCGACAGGGGGTAAGGTCTGGGGCCAACGTCCTGACTTTC. Full variable domain (rest looked up from reference TRBV7-9 and TRBJ2-6): DTGVSQNPRHKITKRGQNVTFRCDPISEHNRLYWYRQTLGQGPEFLTYFQNEAQLEKSRLLSDRFSAERPKGSFSTLEIQRTEQGDSAMYLCASSTRQGVRSGANVLTFGAGSRLTVL.

V and J are TRBV18 and TRBJ2-7; TRBD2 might be the D (5 bases). CDR1 and CDR2 (germline): KGHSH, LQKENI. The CDR3 is 14 amino acids. V dropped 4 bases and J dropped 2 bases, with 12 bases sitting between them. The chain's CDR3 is CASSLQDFAYEQYF. The CDR3 DNA is TGTGCCAGCTCACTTCAGGACTTCGCCTACGAGCAGTACTTC. The full variable domain, with the rest looked up from reference TRBV18 and TRBJ2-7, is NAGVMQNPRHLVRRRGQEARLRCSPMKGHSHVYWYRQLPEEGLKFMVYLQKENIIDESGMPKERFSAEFPKEGPSILRIQQVVRGDSAAYFCASSLQDFAYEQYFGPGTRLTVT.

The V and J genes are TRBV30 and TRBJ1-5; perhaps TRBD1 as D (6 bases). V was cut by 2 bases and J by 3 bases, with 8 bases left in between. The germline gives CDR1 GTSNPN, CDR2 SVGIG (reference sequence). CDR3 size: 13 residues. The CDR3: CAWSRQDNQPQHF. The CDR3 DNA reads TGTGCCTGGAGTCGACAGGACAATCAGCCCCAGCATTTT.

V gene TRBV5-1 combines with J gene TRBJ2-5, with D maybe TRBD2 (6 bases). The V gene lost 6 bases and the J gene lost 1 base, with 19 bases spanning the gap. The CDR3 is 16 amino acids. Germline CDR1 reads SGHRS; CDR2 reads YFSETQ. CDR3 sequence (DNA): TGCGCCAGCACCGGGATAGCGGCGGCATTCCAAGAGACCCAGTACTTC. This gives the protein CASTGIAAAFQETQYF.

CDR3 sequence reads: CASSVGDSSGNTIYF. DNA for the CDR3: TGTGCCAGCAGCGTAGGGGATTCCTCTGGAAACACCATATATTTT. The chain is built from TRBV9 and TRBJ1-3, with D unclear. The CDR3 is made up of 15 amino acids. CDR1 SGDLS and CDR2 YYNGEE come from the germline V gene. V gave up 0 bases and J gave up 0 bases, with 7 bases separating them.

The chain uses TRBV27 and TRBJ1-1, with no clear D. This CDR3 is built from 15 residues. Germline assignment: CDR1 MNHEY and CDR2 SMNVEV (reference sequence). Deletions cut 0 bases from V and 0 bases from J, with 8 bases between. DNA for the CDR3: TGTGCCAGCAGTTTATCGATAGTCATGAACACTGAAGCTTTCTTT. It codes for CASSLSIVMNTEAFF.

The chain carries TRBV25-1 and TRBJ1-5; no reliable D call. V shed 9 bases and J shed 0 bases, with 6 bases lying between them. There are 12 residues in the CDR3. Germline V gives CDR1 MGHDK, CDR2 SYGVNS. CDR3: CASGASNQPQHF. The DNA for the CDR3 is TGTGCCAGTGGCGCTAGCAATCAGCCCCAGCATTTT.

The V gene is TRBV5-1, the J gene TRBJ2-2; 11 bases line up with TRBD2. This CDR3 region has 16 residues. With V trimmed by 1 base and J by 6 bases, 5 bases remained unmatched. Germline V lookup: CDR1 SGHRS, CDR2 YFSETQ. The chain's CDR3 is CASSLTASGRSGELFF. The CDR3 region has the DNA TGCGCCAGCAGCTTGACGGCTAGCGGGAGGTCCGGGGAGCTGTTTTTT.

Only one count was recorded for this clone. The V call is TRBV4-1, the J call TRBJ2-1, with unresolved D. The V gene's germline CDR1 is MGHRA and CDR2 YSYEKL. Trimming removed 4 bases from V and 0 bases from J, with 10 bases in between. There are 15 residues in the CDR3. Here the CDR3 reads CASSRIYSSYNEQFF. CDR3 sequence (DNA): TGCGCCAGCAGCCGAATCTATAGCTCCTACAATGAGCAGTTCTTC.

The J gene is TRBJ2-1, the V gene TRBV2; TRBD2 aligns across 7 bases. Unmatched junction bases numbered 3, after V lost 2 bases and J lost 2 bases. CDR1 is SNHLY, CDR2 FYNNEI, per germline. This CDR3 has 15 amino acids. CDR3 nucleotides: TGTGCCAGCAGTGAACAGCGGGGCGCCTACAATGAGCAGTTCTTC. The encoded protein is CASSEQRGAYNEQFF.

CDR3 protein: CASSLSGGGLTTNEKLFF. DNA for the CDR3: TGTGCCAGCAGCCTCAGTGGGGGGGGGCTTACAACTAATGAAAAACTGTTTTTT. The chain has TRBV7-8 and TRBJ1-4; a weak D match, TRBD1 (6 bases). The CDR3 consists of 18 residues. CDR1 and CDR2 from the germline V gene are SGHVS and FQNEAQ. Trimming cost V 5 bases and J 0 bases, with 19 bases left between them.

This chain uses TRBV29-1 with TRBJ1-1; D gene ambiguous. Trimming removed 4 bases from V and 2 bases from J, with 5 bases in between. The CDR3 sequence is 11 residues long. Germline CDR1 is SQVTM and CDR2 is ANQGSEA. CDR3 sequence: CSVGSNTEAFF. The DNA for the CDR3 is TGCAGCGTTGGTTCTAACACTGAAGCTTTCTTT.

The chain joins TRBV5-1 to TRBJ2-1; the D gene is possibly TRBD2 (5 bases). Trimming removed 0 bases at V and 0 bases at J, with 10 bases between. This CDR3 comprises 16 residues. CDR1 SGHRS and CDR2 YFSETQ come from the germline V gene. The CDR3 DNA sequence: TGCGCCAGCAGCTTGGGGTCCGGAGGCTCCTACAATGAGCAGTTCTTC. It codes for CASSLGSGGSYNEQFF.

The J gene is TRBJ2-5, the V gene TRBV19; TRBD1 agrees at 9 bases. The length of the CDR3 is 14 residues. Germline trimming cut 6 bases from V and 4 bases from J; bases unmatched to any gene: 6. Germline V gene lookup returns CDR1 LNHDA and CDR2 SQIVND (reference sequence). The CDR3 protein is CASSRQGVGETQYF. CDR3 DNA sequence: TGTGCCAGTAGCCGACAGGGGGTGGGAGAGACCCAGTACTTC.

The chain links TRBV25-1 to TRBJ1-3; D is uncertain. The CDR3 consists of 17 residues. Germline assignment: CDR1 MGHDK and CDR2 SYGVNS. Trimming took 4 bases from V and 1 from J, leaving 17 bases between them. The CDR3 is CASSGLNYWASGNTIYF. The CDR3 DNA sequence: TGTGCCAGCAGTGGACTGAACTACTGGGCTTCTGGAAACACCATATATTTT.

The CDR3 DNA reads as TGTGCCAGCAGCTTACCGAGGGGGACAGGGAGCTACGAGCAGTACTTC. It codes for CASSLPRGTGSYEQYF. This chain connects TRBV11-1 to TRBJ2-7, with 9 nucleotides matching TRBD1. V lost 2 bases, J lost 3 bases, and 8 bases stayed unmatched. Germline CDR1 is SGHAT and CDR2 is FQDESV (reference sequence). The CDR3 runs to 16 residues.

The rearrangement links TRBV13 to TRBJ2-4; 8 positions agree with TRBD1. Germline loops: CDR1 PRHDT, CDR2 FYEKMQ (reference sequence). The CDR3 contains 14 residues. With 4 bases clipped from V and 6 bases from J, the junction kept 5 bases outside the gene matches. The CDR3 loop reads CASSWFGQGNIQYF. CDR3 coding DNA: TGTGCCAGCAGCTGGTTTGGACAGGGAAACATTCAGTACTTC.

This chain links TRBV25-1 with TRBJ2-1; D gene unclear. Germline V gene sequence: CDR1 MGHDK, CDR2 SYGVNS. The CDR3 runs 13 residues. The V gene lost 3 bases and the J gene lost 6 bases, with 9 bases spanning the gap. The CDR3 bases are TGTGCCAGCAGTGATCCCCTGGGCAATGAGCAGTTCTTC. It translates to CASSDPLGNEQFF. Together with reference TRBV25-1 and TRBJ2-1, the CDR3 gives the full variable domain: EADIYQTPRYLVIGTGKKITLECSQTMGHDKMYWYQQDPGMELHLIHYSYGVNSTEKGDLSSESTVSRIRTEHFPLTLESARPSHTSQYLCASSDPLGNEQFFGPGTRLTVL.

The rearrangement links TRBV10-3 to TRBJ1-1, with TRBD1 matching over 8 bases. Germline V gives CDR1 ENHRY, CDR2 SYGVKD. Germline trimming cut 0 bases from V and 7 bases from J; bases unmatched to any gene: 1. This CDR3 contains 13 residues. Written as DNA, the CDR3 is TGTGCCATCAGTGAGTCTGGGACAGGTGAAGCTTTCTTT. Encoded protein: CAISESGTGEAFF.

The genes are TRBV6-6 and TRBJ2-3; 8 bases line up with TRBD2. The germline V gene has CDR1 MNHNY and CDR2 SVGAGI (reference sequence). The CDR3 totals 15 residues. V dropped 1 base and J dropped 1; count of bases not matched to a gene: 1. The CDR3 here is CASSYLRGGTDTQYF. For the CDR3, the DNA is TGTGCCAGCAGTTACTTGCGGGGGGGCACAGATACGCAGTATTTT.

This clone was picked up many times. The chain has TRBV7-9 and TRBJ2-3; D is uncertain. This CDR3 is 14 amino acids long. The germline CDR1 and CDR2 sequences are SEHNR and FQNEAQ (reference sequence). Trimming took off 5 bases at V and 6 bases at J, with 15 bases between the two ends. CDR3 DNA sequence: TGTGCCAGCAGCCAAGGGCTCTCCCTGGATACGCAGTATTTT. Its protein product is CASSQGLSLDTQYF.

This chain uses TRBV2 with TRBJ1-1; D call uncertain. The CDR3 totals 15 residues. Trimming pared 4 bases from V and 1 base from J, leaving 13 bases between. The germline V gene has CDR1 SNHLY and CDR2 FYNNEI. CDR3 DNA sequence: TGTGCCAGCAGTGCAGGTTCCACAGCGAACACTGAAGCTTTCTTT. Translation gives CASSAGSTANTEAFF.

This clone is a singleton in its sample. The genes are TRBV4-1 and TRBJ2-1; a possible D gene is TRBD1 (7 bases). Between the trimmed V and J ends, which lost 2 bases and 9 bases, there was a span of 14 bases. Germline lookup yields CDR1 MGHRA and CDR2 YSYEKL. This CDR3 spans 14 amino acids. CDR3 amino acids: CASSQSLRDSEQFF. CDR3 sequence (DNA): TGCGCCAGCAGCCAATCTCTGCGGGACAGTGAGCAGTTCTTC.

The CDR3 bases are TGCAGCGTTGATGCGGACAGGGCCTACAATGAGCAGTTCTTC. Encoded protein: CSVDADRAYNEQFF. This chain uses TRBV29-1 with TRBJ2-1; 8 positions agree with TRBD1. V gave up 3 bases and J gave up 2 bases; unmatched junction bases: 3. The CDR3 extends over 14 amino acids. From germline, CDR1 is SQVTM and CDR2 ANQGSEA.

This rearrangement joins TRBV7-9 to TRBJ1-1; D not certain. V was pared by 4 bases and J by 0 bases, with 6 bases between. The germline gives CDR1 SEHNR, CDR2 FQNEAQ (reference sequence). The CDR3 is 13 residues long. CDR3 protein: CASSSELNTEAFF. The CDR3 nucleotides are TGTGCCAGCAGCTCGGAGTTGAACACTGAAGCTTTCTTT.